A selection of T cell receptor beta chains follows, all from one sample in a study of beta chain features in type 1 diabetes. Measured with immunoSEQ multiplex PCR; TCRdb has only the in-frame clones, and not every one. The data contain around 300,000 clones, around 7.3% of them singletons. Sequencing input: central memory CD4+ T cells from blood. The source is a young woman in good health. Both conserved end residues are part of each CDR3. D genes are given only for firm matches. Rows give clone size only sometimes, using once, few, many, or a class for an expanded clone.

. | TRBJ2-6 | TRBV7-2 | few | TGTGCCAGCAGCTTAGCTGCGGGACCGACTGGGGCCAACGTCCTGACTTTC | CASSLAAGPTGANVLTF
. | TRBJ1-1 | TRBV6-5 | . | TGTGCCAGCACCCCCGGGGGTGGAGGGGCTGAAGCTTTCTTT | CASTPGGGGAEAFF
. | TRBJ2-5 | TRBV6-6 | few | TGTGCCAGCAGTTACTCGACCGGACAGCCCGGGACCCAGTACTTC | CASSYSTGQPGTQYF
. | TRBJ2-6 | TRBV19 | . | TGTGCCAGTAGTATACGGACTGACGCCCCTGGGGCCAACGTCCTGACTTTC | CASSIRTDAPGANVLTF
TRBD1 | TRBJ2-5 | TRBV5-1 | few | TGCGCCAGCAGCAACAGGGGAGAGACCCAGTACTTC | CASSNRGETQYF
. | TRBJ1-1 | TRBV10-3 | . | TGTGCCATCAGGGGGGTAGGGTCTCGGAACACTGAAGCTTTCTTT | CAIRGVGSRNTEAFF
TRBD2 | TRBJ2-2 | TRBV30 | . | TGTGCCTGGGCGAGGGGAGCGGGAGGGAACACCGGGGAGCTGTTTTTT | CAWARGAGGNTGELFF
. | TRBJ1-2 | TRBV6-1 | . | TGTGCCAGCAGTGAGGCGGGAAACTATGGCTACACCTTC | CASSEAGNYGYTF
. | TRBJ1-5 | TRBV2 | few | TGTGCCAGCAGTGAGGAAGCCAATCAGCCCCAGCATTTT | CASSEEANQPQHF
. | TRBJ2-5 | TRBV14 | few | TGTGCCAGCAGCCCGGGGGAGACCCAGTACTTC | CASSPGETQYF
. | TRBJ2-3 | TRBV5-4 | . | TGTGCCAGCAGCTTCTTTACGGCTGGCACAGATACGCAGTATTTT | CASSFFTAGTDTQYF
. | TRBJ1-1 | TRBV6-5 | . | TGTGCCAGCAGTTATATGGGTCGGAGGGACACTGAAGCTTTCTTT | CASSYMGRRDTEAFF
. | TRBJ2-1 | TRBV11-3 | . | TGTGCCAGCAGCTTATATTCAGGGGTCGATGAGCAGTTCTTC | CASSLYSGVDEQFF
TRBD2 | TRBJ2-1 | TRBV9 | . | TGTGCCAGCAGCGTAGGAGCGGGGGGCTACAATGAGCAGTTCTTC | CASSVGAGGYNEQFF
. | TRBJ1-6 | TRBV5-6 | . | TGTGCCAGCAGCTGGGATAATTCACCCCTCCACTTT | CASSWDNSPLHF
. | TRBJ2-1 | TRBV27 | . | TGTGCCAGCAAGTTTGGGTCCAATGAGCAGTTCTTC | CASKFGSNEQFF
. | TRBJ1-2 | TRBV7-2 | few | TGTGCCAGCAGCCTAGCGGGGGCAACCTATGGCTACACCTTC | CASSLAGATYGYTF
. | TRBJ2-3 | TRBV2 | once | TGTGCCAGCAGCTTGGCGGGGGCCACAGATACGCAGTATTTT | CASSLAGATDTQYF
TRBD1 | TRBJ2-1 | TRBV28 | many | TGTGCCAGCAGTCGGATTCCCGGGACAGGGCCCAACAATGAGCAGTTCTTC | CASSRIPGTGPNNEQFF
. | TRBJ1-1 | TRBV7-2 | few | TGTGCCAGCAGCTTATTGACTTCAGGGCTCACTGAAGCTTTCTTT | CASSLLTSGLTEAFF
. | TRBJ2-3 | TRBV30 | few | TGTGCCTGGGAGGGTTCCACAGATACGCAGTATTTT | CAWEGSTDTQYF
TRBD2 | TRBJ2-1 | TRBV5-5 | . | TGCGCCAGCAGCCAAGATCGGGGACTAGCGGGAGACAATGAGCAGTTCTTC | CASSQDRGLAGDNEQFF
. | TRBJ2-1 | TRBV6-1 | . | TGTGCCAGCAGTGAAGGACGTTTGGGTAGGCAGTTCTTC | CASSEGRLGRQFF
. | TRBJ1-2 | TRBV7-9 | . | TGTGCCAGCAGCTTTCTGACAGTTAACTATGGCTACACCTTC | CASSFLTVNYGYTF
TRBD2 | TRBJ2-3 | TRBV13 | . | TGTGCCAGCAGCAGCGGGAGAACTTCAGATACGCAGTATTTT | CASSSGRTSDTQYF
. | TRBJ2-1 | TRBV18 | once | TGTGCCAGCTCACCACGGTCAGGGGGGTACAATGAGCAGTTCTTC | CASSPRSGGYNEQFF
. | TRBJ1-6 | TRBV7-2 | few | TGTGCCAGCAGCTCACGACTGACCCAAAATTCACCCCTCCACTTT | CASSSRLTQNSPLHF
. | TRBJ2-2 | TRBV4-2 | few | TGTGCCAGCAGCCCCGGGGTAGGAACCGGGGAGCTGTTTTTT | CASSPGVGTGELFF
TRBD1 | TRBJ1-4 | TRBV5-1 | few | TGCGCCAGCAGCCCGGGACAGGGACAAAAACTGTTTTTT | CASSPGQGQKLFF
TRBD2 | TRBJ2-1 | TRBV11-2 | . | TGTGCCAGCAGCTTATTCTCTAGCGGGACTTACAATGAGCAGTTCTTC | CASSLFSSGTYNEQFF
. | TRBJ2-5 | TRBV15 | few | TGTGCCACCAGCAGAGTCGCAACAGTTCAAGAGACCCAGTACTTC | CATSRVATVQETQYF
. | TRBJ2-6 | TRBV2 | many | TGTGCCAGCAGCCTAACAGGGTCTGGGGCCAACGTCCTGACTTTC | CASSLTGSGANVLTF
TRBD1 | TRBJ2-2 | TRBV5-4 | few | TGTGCCAGCAGGGGAACAGGGGGCGCGGCGACCGGGGAGCTGTTTTTT | CASRGTGGAATGELFF
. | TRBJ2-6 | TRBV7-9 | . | TGTGCCAGCAGCCTCAGCTCTGGGGCCAACGTCCTGACTTTC | CASSLSSGANVLTF
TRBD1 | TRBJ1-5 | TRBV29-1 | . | TGCAGCGTTCGAGACAGGGACAGTCAGCCCCAGCATTTT | CSVRDRDSQPQHF
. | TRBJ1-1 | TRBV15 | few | TGTGCCACCGGGCGGCTGGACACTGAAGCTTTCTTT | CATGRLDTEAFF
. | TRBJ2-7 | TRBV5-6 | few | TGTGCCAGCAGCTTGTTCGTGGGAGCCAGCCTCTACGAGCAGTACTTC | CASSLFVGASLYEQYF
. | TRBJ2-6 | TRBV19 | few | TGTGCCAGTAGCCCCAAGCGGGACACGATCTCTGGGGCCAACGTCCTGACTTTC | CASSPKRDTISGANVLTF
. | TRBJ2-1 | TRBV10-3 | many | TGTGCCATCAGTGTGGCGGGTGAGGATGAGCAGTTCTTC | CAISVAGEDEQFF
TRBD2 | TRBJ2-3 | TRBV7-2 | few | TGTGCCAGCAGCTCCGGACTAGCGGGGTTACCTAGCACAGATACGCAGTATTTT | CASSSGLAGLPSTDTQYF
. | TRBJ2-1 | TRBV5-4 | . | TGTGCCAGCAGCTTGACCGGAATATCCTACAATGAGCAGTTCTTC | CASSLTGISYNEQFF
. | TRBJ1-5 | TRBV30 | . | TGTGCCTGGAGCACCTACTCCCAGCCCCAGCATTTT | CAWSTYSQPQHF
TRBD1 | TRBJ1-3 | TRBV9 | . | TGTGCCAGCAGCGTAGGGTGGTCAGGGGGCGGCGGAAACACCATATATTTT | CASSVGWSGGGGNTIYF
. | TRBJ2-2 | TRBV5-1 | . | TGCGCCAGCAGCGTCGACGGGGCCGGGGAGCTGTTTTTT | CASSVDGAGELFF
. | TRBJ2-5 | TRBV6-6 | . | TGTGCCAGCAGCTCCCATACAGGGTTCGGGGAAGAGACCCAGTACTTC | CASSSHTGFGEETQYF
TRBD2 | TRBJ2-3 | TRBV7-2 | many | TGTGCCAGCAGCCCAGGGGCGGGGGGCAGCACAGATACGCAGTATTTT | CASSPGAGGSTDTQYF
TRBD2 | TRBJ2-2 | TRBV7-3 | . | TGTGCCAGCAGCTTAGGTAGCGGGAGCACCGGGGAGCTGTTTTTT | CASSLGSGSTGELFF
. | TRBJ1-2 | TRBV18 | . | TGTGCCAGCTCGCCCACAGGGAGGTATGGCTACACCTTC | CASSPTGRYGYTF
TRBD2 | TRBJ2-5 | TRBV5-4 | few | TGTGCCAGCAGCTCGCTAGCGGAAGAGACCCAGTACTTC | CASSSLAEETQYF
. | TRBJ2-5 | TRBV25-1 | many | TGTGCCAGCAGTGAACTAAGCAGAGGTAGCGAGACCCAGTACTTC | CASSELSRGSETQYF
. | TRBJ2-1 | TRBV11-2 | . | TGTGCCAGCAGCTCGGACTCGGAAGAGCAGTTCTTC | CASSSDSEEQFF
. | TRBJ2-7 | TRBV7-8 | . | TGTGCCAGCAGCTCCCAATGGTACGAGCAGTACTTC | CASSSQWYEQYF
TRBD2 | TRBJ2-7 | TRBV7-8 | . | TGTGCCAGCAGCTTACAAGCGGGGTACTACGAGCAGTACTTC | CASSLQAGYYEQYF
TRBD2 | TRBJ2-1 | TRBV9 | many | TGTGCCAGCAGCCCTAGGGGACTAGCGGGAGATAATGAGCAGTTCTTC | CASSPRGLAGDNEQFF
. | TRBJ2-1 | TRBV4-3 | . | TGCGCCAGCAGCCACCAGGACTCCTACAATGAGCAGTTCTTC | CASSHQDSYNEQFF
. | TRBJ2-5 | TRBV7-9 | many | TGTGCCAGCAGCCCCCAATACTTC | CASSPQYF
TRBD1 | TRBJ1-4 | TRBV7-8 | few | TGTGCCAGCAGCAAGACAGGGGTTAATGAAAAACTGTTTTTT | CASSKTGVNEKLFF
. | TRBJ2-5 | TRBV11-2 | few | TGTGCCAGCAGCTCCGGGAACTACCAAGAGACCCAGTACTTC | CASSSGNYQETQYF